This record covers a single TCR beta chain. The data derive from a study of response to subunit inactivated influenza vaccine. Each CDR3 protein gets one entry after TCRdb re-called the RT-PCR reads with MiXCR. Of about 170,000 distinct CDR3 sequences in the sample, approximately 12% were seen once. The CDR3 is 16 residues long. Unmatched junction bases numbered 5, after V lost 0 bases and J lost 3 bases. The germline V gene has CDR1 MGHRA and CDR2 YSYEKL. The same specimen was also included in a second study, on T cells expressing NK-cell markers. Per that study: Libraries used 5'RACE template switching adding universal primer site and UMIs. Obtained from sorted CD3+CD56+NKG2C+, CD3+CD56+NKG2C- and CD3+CD56-NKG2C+ T cells were the TCR beta repertoires. In roughly six donors, dominant CD3+CD56+NKG2C+ clonotypes ranked among the top 10 CD8+ clonotypes. Researchers report these clonotypes also headed the CD3+CD56-NKG2C+ fraction in several donors.

The J gene is TRBJ2-7, the V gene TRBV4-1; 10 bases line up with TRBD2. Here the sequenced sample was CD8+ T cells sorted from PBMCs, taken about 12 days after vaccination. The receptor comes from a man aged 45-60 years who received an inactivated influenza vaccine. The CDR3 protein is CASSQEGASGSYEQYF. Written as DNA, the CDR3 is TGCGCCAGCAGCCAAGAGGGCGCTAGCGGGAGCTACGAGCAGTACTTC.